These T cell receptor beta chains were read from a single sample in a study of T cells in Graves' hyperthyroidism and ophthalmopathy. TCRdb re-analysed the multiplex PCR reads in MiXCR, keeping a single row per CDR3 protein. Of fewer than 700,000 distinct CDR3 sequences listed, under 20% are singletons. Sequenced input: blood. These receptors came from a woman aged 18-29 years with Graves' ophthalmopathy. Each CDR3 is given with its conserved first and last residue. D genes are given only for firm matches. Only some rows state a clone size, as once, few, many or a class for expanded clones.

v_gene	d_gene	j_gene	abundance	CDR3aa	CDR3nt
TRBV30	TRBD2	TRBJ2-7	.	CAWSVGLAGGRGLYEQYF	TGTGCCTGGAGTGTAGGATTAGCGGGGGGCCGGGGGCTGTACGAGCAGTACTTC
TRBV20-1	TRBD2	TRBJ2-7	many	CSVNGLADPYEQYF	TGCAGTGTTAACGGACTAGCGGACCCCTACGAGCAGTACTTC
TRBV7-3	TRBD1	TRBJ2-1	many	CASIIWDSSYNEQFF	TGTGCCAGCATTATATGGGACAGCTCCTACAATGAGCAGTTCTTC
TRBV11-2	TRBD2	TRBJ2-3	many	CASSLGGIGSDTQYF	TGTGCCAGCAGCTTGGGAGGGATTGGGTCAGATACGCAGTATTTT
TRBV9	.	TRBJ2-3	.	CASSTDISSTDTQYF	TGTGCCAGCAGCACGGACATATCTAGCACAGATACGCAGTATTTT
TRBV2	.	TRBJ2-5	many	CASQTGEETQYF	TGTGCCAGCCAGACAGGCGAGGAGACCCAGTACTTC
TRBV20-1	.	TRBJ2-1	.	CSARLAREQFF	TGCAGTGCTAGACTAGCCCGTGAGCAGTTCTTC
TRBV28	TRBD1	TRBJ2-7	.	CASSPATGTYEQYF	TGTGCCAGCAGTCCAGCGACAGGGACCTACGAGCAGTACTTC
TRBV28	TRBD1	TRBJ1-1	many	CASSRDRMFSAFF	TGTGCCAGCAGTCGGGACAGGATGTTTTCGGCTTTCTTT
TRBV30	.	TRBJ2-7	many	CAWHLPRGEQYF	TGTGCCTGGCATCTTCCCAGGGGCGAGCAGTACTTC
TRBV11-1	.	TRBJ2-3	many	CASSLVGRALGDTQYF	TGTGCCAGCAGCTTAGTCGGTCGCGCACTGGGAGATACGCAGTATTTT
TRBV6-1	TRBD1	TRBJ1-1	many	CASSEGTGGAEAFF	TGTGCCAGCAGTGAAGGGACAGGGGGCGCTGAAGCTTTCTTT
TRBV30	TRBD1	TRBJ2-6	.	CAWSAGTGPALSVLTF	TGTGCCTGGAGTGCCGGGACAGGACCCGCGCTCAGCGTCCTGACTTTC
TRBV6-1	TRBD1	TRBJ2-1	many	CAIRDRTDNEQFF	TGTGCCATCCGGGACAGGACTGACAATGAGCAGTTCTTC